A selection of T cell receptor beta chains follows, all from one sample in a study of blood T cell repertoires in COVID-19. Some clones are missing from TCRdb's copy, which holds only in-frame ones; the method was immunoSEQ multiplex PCR. Of about 260,000 clones in the sample, 88% are singletons; the top ten hold 0.65% to 0.8%. The sample consisted of peripheral blood. The source is a human donor in a cohort sampled during active COVID-19. Each CDR3 is given with its conserved first and last residue. Fields, in order: V gene, J gene, clone size, D gene, CDR3 protein, CDR3 DNA. D genes are given only for firm matches. Clone size appears in some rows only: once, few, many, or a class for an expanded clone.

>TRBV7-2|TRBJ1-6|NA|TRBD1
CASSLDRTGNNSPLHF
TGTGCCAGCAGTTTAGATCGGACAGGGAACAATTCACCCCTCCACTTT
>TRBV4-3|TRBJ1-2|NA|TRBD1
CASSQDHGTDGYTF
TGCGCCAGCAGCCAAGACCACGGGACAGACGGCTACACCTTC
>TRBV7-8|TRBJ2-7|NA|TRBD1
CASSWTGDEQYF
TGTGCCAGCAGCTGGACAGGGGACGAGCAGTACTTC
>TRBV3-1/TRBV3-2|TRBJ1-5|once|NA
CASSQDRRQGGNQPQHF
TGTGCCAGCAGCCAAGATCGTCGGCAGGGTGGCAATCAGCCCCAGCATTTT
>TRBV6-6|TRBJ2-1|once|NA
CASSPTTNEQFF
TGTGCCAGCAGCCCGACTACGAATGAGCAGTTCTTC
>TRBV23-1|TRBJ1-5|NA|NA
CASSQSLGVGGNQPQHF
TGCGCCAGCAGTCAATCTTTAGGGGTAGGGGGAAATCAGCCCCAGCATTTT
>TRBV9|TRBJ2-7|NA|NA
CASSVFEDSSYEQYF
TGTGCCAGCAGCGTATTCGAAGATAGCTCCTACGAGCAGTACTTC
>TRBV9|TRBJ1-3|once|NA
CASTSRDWNSGNTIYF
TGTGCCAGCACCTCGAGGGACTGGAACTCTGGAAACACCATATATTTT
>TRBV12-5|TRBJ1-5|NA|NA
CASGFGHLSNQPQHF
TGTGCTAGTGGTTTTGGACACCTTAGCAATCAGCCCCAGCATTTT
>TRBV5-1|TRBJ1-4|NA|NA
CASSLSSTNEKLFF
TGCGCCAGCAGCTTGTCCTCAACTAATGAAAAACTGTTTTTT
>TRBV6-5|TRBJ2-5|NA|TRBD1
CASRRDRDETQYF
TGTGCCAGCAGGAGGGACAGGGACGAGACCCAGTACTTC
>TRBV7-2|TRBJ2-3|NA|TRBD1
CASSLSGTGTDTQYF
TGTGCCAGCAGCTTATCCGGGACAGGCACAGATACGCAGTATTTT
>TRBV27|TRBJ2-1|few|NA
CASSSQGGGYNEQFF
TGTGCCAGCAGTTCTCAGGGGGGCGGCTACAATGAGCAGTTCTTC
>TRBV7-8|TRBJ1-4|NA|TRBD1
CASSPDRVREKLFF
TGTGCCAGCAGCCCGGACAGGGTACGCGAAAAACTGTTTTTT
>TRBV18|TRBJ1-2|NA|NA
CASSPISGTNYGYTF
TGTGCCAGCTCACCCATCTCCGGGACAAACTATGGCTACACCTTC
>TRBV24-1|TRBJ1-1|NA|NA
CATTDSGPAGGGTEAFF
TGTGCCACCACTGACTCAGGGCCTGCGGGTGGAGGGACTGAAGCTTTCTTT
>TRBV5-1|TRBJ2-2|NA|NA
CASSSQGWNTGELFF
TGCGCCAGCAGCTCTCAGGGTTGGAACACCGGGGAGCTGTTTTTT
>TRBV28|TRBJ2-5|NA|TRBD2
CASSLLSGGQETQYF
TGTGCCAGCAGTTTATTGTCGGGGGGACAAGAGACCCAGTACTTC
>TRBV4-1|TRBJ1-1|NA|NA
CASSQEANTAFF
TGCGCCAGCAGCCAAGAGGCCAATACGGCTTTCTTT
>TRBV11-3|TRBJ2-1|NA|NA
CASSLVSGNNEQFF
TGTGCCAGCAGCTTAGTATCCGGGAACAATGAGCAGTTCTTC
>TRBV6-5|TRBJ2-6|NA|NA
CASRPGISGANVLTF
TGTGCCAGCAGACCAGGGATTTCTGGGGCCAACGTCCTGACTTTC
>TRBV19|TRBJ1-1|NA|TRBD1
CASSWRDRVGMGEAFF
TGTGCCAGTAGTTGGAGGGACAGGGTAGGTATGGGTGAAGCTTTCTTT
>TRBV20-1|TRBJ1-1|NA|TRBD1
CSASRDRGPGTEAFF
TGCAGTGCTAGTCGAGACAGGGGCCCGGGGACTGAAGCTTTCTTT
>TRBV5-1|TRBJ2-7|NA|NA
CASSLAGTPSYEQYF
TGCGCCAGCAGCTTGGCGGGGACACCCTCCTACGAGCAGTACTTC
>TRBV10-3|TRBJ2-2|NA|NA
CAISVSVPGELFF
TGTGCCATCAGTGTATCGGTACCCGGGGAGCTGTTTTTT